The 13 T cell receptor beta chains below all came from one sample that was sequenced in a study of blood T cell repertoires in COVID-19. Assay used: immunoSEQ multiplex PCR; TCRdb lists only in-frame clones, some missing. The data contain some 260,000 clones, about nine tenths of them singletons. The sequenced sample was PBMCs or T cells enriched from blood (not recorded which). The receptors stem from a woman younger than 35 who had recovered from COVID-19.

The chain links TRBV18 to TRBJ2-1; D might be TRBD2 (5 bases). CDR1 and CDR2 from the germline V gene are KGHSH and LQKENI. The CDR3 length is 17 residues. Trimming took 1 base from V and 6 from J, leaving 19 bases between them. The CDR3 coding sequence is TGTGCCAGCTCACCACAAAGCCCCGGAGGAGTGGGCAATGAGCAGTTCTTC. This encodes CASSPQSPGGVGNEQFF.

CDR3 coding DNA: TGCAGCGTTGAACCAGCGGGAGTGCCCAATGAGCAGTTCTTC. Its translation is CSVEPAGVPNEQFF. The genes are TRBV29-1 and TRBJ2-1; 8 nucleotides align to TRBD2. Trimming took 2 bases from V and 6 from J; bases not matched to a gene: 6. The germline gives CDR1 SQVTM, CDR2 ANQGSEA. The CDR3 runs 14 residues.

The genes are TRBV12-3 or TRBV12-4 and TRBJ1-2; D remains unclear. V shed 1 base and J shed 7 bases, with 7 bases lying between them. This CDR3 is built from 12 residues. The CDR3 nucleotides are TGTGCCAGCAGTTTAGGCGCCTCTGGCTACACCTTC. Its translation: CASSLGASGYTF.

The genes are TRBV7-3 and TRBJ1-2; 10 bases line up with TRBD1. The CDR3 runs 14 residues. After removal of 4 bases from V and 7 bases from J, the junction contained 6 bases not matched to a gene. CDR1 SGHTA and CDR2 FQGTGA come from the germline V gene. The CDR3 loop is CASSSGQGVGGYTF. CDR3 sequence (DNA): TGTGCCAGCAGCTCAGGACAGGGGGTTGGTGGCTACACCTTC.

This sequence joins TRBV18 and TRBJ1-2; maybe TRBD1 (5 bases). V was clipped by 3 bases and J by 3 bases, with 11 bases between them. The CDR3 is made up of 14 amino acids. Germline CDR1 KGHSH, CDR2 LQKENI. The CDR3 is CASSPFPRDYGYTF. In DNA, the CDR3 is TGTGCCAGCTCACCCTTCCCCAGGGACTATGGCTACACCTTC.

The gene calls are TRBV25-1 and TRBJ2-7, with TRBD1 identical over 10 bases. The CDR3 is made up of 17 amino acids. Germline V gene lookup returns CDR1 MGHDK and CDR2 SYGVNS. The V gene end was trimmed by 3 bases and the J gene end by 6 bases; junction bases not matched to a gene: 14. CDR3 DNA: TGTGCCAGCAGTGACCCGGCGGGGGACAGGGGTTTAGCCGAGCAGTACTTC. Translation gives CASSDPAGDRGLAEQYF.

This chain uses TRBV4-1 with TRBJ1-2, with TRBD1 as a possible D gene (5 bases). V was trimmed by 1 base and J by 4 bases, leaving 13 bases between them. The CDR3 spans 15 residues. CDR1 and CDR2 (germline): MGHRA, YSYEKL. The CDR3 DNA sequence: TGCGCCAGCAGCCAAGGGGCAGGGCGCTCCTATGGCTACACCTTC. It codes for CASSQGAGRSYGYTF.

This chain connects TRBV19 to TRBJ2-2; TRBD1 might be the D (5 bases). Germline V gene data show CDR1 as LNHDA and CDR2 as SQIVND (reference sequence). V was pared by 6 bases and J by 0 bases, with 17 bases between. The CDR3 consists of 17 residues. Here the CDR3 DNA reads TGTGCCAGTAGACCCTCGGTTGGGGCCGCGAACACCGGGGAGCTGTTTTTT. Protein product: CASRPSVGAANTGELFF. Supplemented by reference TRBV19 and TRBJ2-2, the full variable domain reads DGGITQSPKYLFRKEGQNVTLSCEQNLNHDAMYWYRQDPGQGLRLIYYSQIVNDFQKGDIAEGYSVSREKKESFPLTVTSAQKNPTAFYLCASRPSVGAANTGELFFGEGSRLTVL.

The rearrangement uses TRBV5-1 and TRBJ1-2; TRBD1 aligns across 7 bases. Germline CDR1 is SGHRS and CDR2 is YFSETQ. The V and J ends lost 4 bases and 6 bases, in that order; junction bases with no gene match: 15. The CDR3 is 16 amino acids. The CDR3 DNA is TGCGCCAGCAGCCCCCGGACAGGATTCGACGTGCATGGCTACACCTTC. Protein product: CASSPRTGFDVHGYTF.

The gene calls are TRBV12-3 or TRBV12-4 and TRBJ1-2; weak D call: TRBD1 (6 bases). This CDR3 spans 12 amino acids. Trimming removed 5 bases from V and 2 bases from J, with 6 bases in between. The CDR3 DNA reads TGTGCCAGCAGTCAGGGGAACTATGGCTACACCTTC. Translated: CASSQGNYGYTF.

This rearrangement joins TRBV5-5 to TRBJ2-3, with D possibly TRBD2 on 5 matching bases. This CDR3 is built from 14 residues. Looked up from germline, CDR1 is SGHKS and CDR2 is YYEKEE (reference sequence). Deletions cut 6 bases from V and 2 bases from J, with 13 bases between. The CDR3 DNA reads TGTGCCAGCAACCCCGCGGGCGACACAGATACGCAGTATTTT. Translated, it gives CASNPAGDTDTQYF.

The rearrangement links TRBV5-6 to TRBJ1-5; a possible D gene is TRBD1 (5 bases). V lost 1 base and J lost 0, with 17 bases in between. Germline assignment: CDR1 SGHDT and CDR2 YYEEEE. The CDR3 has 18 residues. The CDR3 loop reads CASSLSGLGGYSNQPQHF. The CDR3 DNA sequence: TGTGCCAGCAGCTTGTCCGGATTGGGGGGGTATAGCAATCAGCCCCAGCATTTT.

The V and J genes are TRBV7-2 and TRBJ2-1; 8 bases align to TRBD2. Germline V CDR1 and CDR2: SGHTA, FQGNSA. V dropped 8 bases and J dropped 6; count of bases not matched to a gene: 12. This CDR3 comprises 15 residues. In nucleotides, the CDR3 is TGTGCCAGCGCCCCGGGCGGACTAGCACGCAATGAGCAGTTCTTC. Protein sequence: CASAPGGLARNEQFF.